This is a list of T cell receptor beta chains from one sample in a study of T cell responses to AZD1222 COVID-19 vaccine. Libraries were prepared by immunoSEQ multiplex PCR; TCRdb keeps only in-frame clonotypes and omits some of them. The sample contains about 86,000 clones, almost 90% of which appear only once. The sample consisted of peripheral blood, taken 28 days after the second AZD1222 dose. These receptors were taken from an adult who received the AZD1222 COVID-19 vaccine. CDR3s include the opening cysteine and the closing phenylalanine or tryptophan. D genes are given only for firm matches. Only part of the rows carry a size: once, few, many, or a class if the clone is expanded.

clone_size j_call d_call v_call cdr3_nt cdr3_aa
few TRBJ1-1 - TRBV3-1/TRBV3-2 TGTGCCAGCCAACCCGGGGGGTTACACACTGAAGCTTTCTTT CASQPGGLHTEAFF
- TRBJ1-1 - TRBV18 TGTGCCAGCTCACCTAACGCAGGGATCACTGAAGCTTTCTTT CASSPNAGITEAFF
- TRBJ2-1 - TRBV6-2/TRBV6-3 TGTGCCAGCAGTTGGGAAACAGGCAGCGTAATGTGGGATGAGCAGTTCTTC CASSWETGSVMWDEQFF
- TRBJ2-1 - TRBV24-1 TGTGCCACCCGGCAGAGCTCCTACAATGAGCAGTTCTTC CATRQSSYNEQFF
- TRBJ1-3 - TRBV5-1 TGCGCCAGCAGCTTGGGGGGAAACACCATATATTTT CASSLGGNTIYF
- TRBJ2-1 - TRBV3-1/TRBV3-2 TGTGCCAGCAGCCAAGATTGGGGGGTTATCTCCTACAATGAGCAGTTCTTC CASSQDWGVISYNEQFF
- TRBJ2-5 TRBD2 TRBV3-1/TRBV3-2 TGTGCCAGCAGCCAGGGACTAGCGGGAGTCGAGACCCAGTACTTC CASSQGLAGVETQYF
- TRBJ1-6 TRBD1 TRBV15 TGTGCCACCAGGAGAGACAGGGGGCTCGCTTCACCCCTCCACTTT CATRRDRGLASPLHF
- TRBJ1-1 - TRBV18 TGTGCCAGCTCACCGGGTCCAAAGAACACTGAAGCTTTCTTT CASSPGPKNTEAFF
- TRBJ2-7 - TRBV7-8 TGTGCCAGCAGCTTAGTGCAGGGATCCTACGAGCAGTACTTC CASSLVQGSYEQYF
- TRBJ1-3 - TRBV6-5 TGTGCCAGCAGTTACTACTCCACTGGAAACACCATATATTTT CASSYYSTGNTIYF
once TRBJ2-7 - TRBV24-1 TGTGCCACCAGTGAAACAGGGAACTACGAGCAGTACTTC CATSETGNYEQYF
- TRBJ1-2 - TRBV11-2 TGTGCCAGCAGCTTAGATCTTTCGGATGGCTACACCTTC CASSLDLSDGYTF
- TRBJ1-2 TRBD1 TRBV3-1/TRBV3-2 TGTGCCAGCAGCCAACACTCAGGGGGCACTGGCTACACCTTC CASSQHSGGTGYTF
- TRBJ2-7 TRBD2 TRBV6-5 TGTGCCACGTACGATAGCGGGAGCTCCTACGAGCAGTACTTC CATYDSGSSYEQYF
- TRBJ2-2 TRBD2 TRBV5-1 TGCGCCAGCAGCTTAGGACTAGCGGGGGCAACCGGGGAGCTGTTTTTT CASSLGLAGATGELFF
- TRBJ1-4 - TRBV3-1/TRBV3-2 TGTGCCAGCAGCCAGACGACATGCGGGGCGCGTTCACCCTTCAATGAAAAACTGTTTTTT CASSQTTCGARSPFNEKLFF
once TRBJ2-7 - TRBV30 TGTGCCTGGACCCGAGAAACCGCCCCAGACTACGAGCAGTACTTC CAWTRETAPDYEQYF
few TRBJ2-1 - TRBV12-5 TGTGCTAGTGGTTTAGGGCAGGTCAATGAGCAGTTCTTC CASGLGQVNEQFF
few TRBJ2-7 - TRBV7-2 TGTGCCAGCAGCTATAGCGGAACCTACGAGCAGTACTTC CASSYSGTYEQYF
- TRBJ1-6 TRBD1 TRBV30 TGTGCCTGGAGCCTCGGGACAGTTAATTCACCCCTCCACTTT CAWSLGTVNSPLHF
- TRBJ1-5 - TRBV7-2 TGTGCCAGCAGCTTAGCGGGGACGAATCAGCCCCAGCATTTT CASSLAGTNQPQHF
- TRBJ2-6 TRBD1 TRBV19 TGTGCCAGTGGGGACAGGGGGTCGTCTGGGGCCAACGTCCTGACTTTC CASGDRGSSGANVLTF
- TRBJ1-1 - TRBV7-2 TGTGCCAGCAGCTCGGAGGGGAACACTGAAGCTTTCTTT CASSSEGNTEAFF
- TRBJ1-5 TRBD1 TRBV6-2/TRBV6-3 TGTGCCAGCAGTTCCTTCCAGACAGGGTCAAAATATCAGCCCCAGCATTTT CASSSFQTGSKYQPQHF
- TRBJ1-2 - TRBV30 TGTGCCTGGAGCCTCGGGATCAACTATGGCTACACCTTC CAWSLGINYGYTF
- TRBJ2-7 - TRBV6-5 TGTGCCAGCGGGAGGACAGGTTATTACGAGCAGTACTTC CASGRTGYYEQYF
few TRBJ2-5 TRBD2 TRBV5-8 TGTGCCAGCAGCTCGGGACTAGCGGGAGGGACCCAAGAGACCCAGTACTTC CASSSGLAGGTQETQYF
medium-sized TRBJ1-1 TRBD1 TRBV2 TGTGCCAGCATGACCGGACAGGGTTACACTGAAGCTTTCTTT CASMTGQGYTEAFF
- TRBJ1-2 TRBD1 TRBV19 TGTGCCAGTAGTTACCGGACAGGGTACTACACCTTC CASSYRTGYYTF
- TRBJ2-2 TRBD1 TRBV4-1 TGCGCCAGCAGCCAAGAGGGACAGGGAAGTCGGGAGCTGTTTTTT CASSQEGQGSRELFF
- TRBJ1-3 TRBD1 TRBV7-8 TGTGCCAGCAGCTTTTCGACAGGGGGAAACACCATATATTTT CASSFSTGGNTIYF
- TRBJ1-6 - TRBV27 TGTGCCAGCAGTTTATTCGGATCACCCCTCCACTTT CASSLFGSPLHF
- TRBJ2-1 TRBD2 TRBV5-1 TGCGCCAGCAGCTTGGGGGGACTAGGCTCCTACAATGAGCAGTTCTTC CASSLGGLGSYNEQFF
- TRBJ2-7 TRBD1 TRBV19 TGTGCCAGTAGTATGGGGACAGGTGGACCCTACGAGCAGTACTTC CASSMGTGGPYEQYF
- TRBJ2-7 - TRBV6-6 TGTGCCAGCAGTTACTCCGGGACACCCTACGAGCAGTACTTC CASSYSGTPYEQYF
- TRBJ1-6 - TRBV18 TGTGCCAGCTCACGCGGGACGCCTAGAGAAGGATCACCCCTCCACTTT CASSRGTPREGSPLHF
once TRBJ1-1 - TRBV19 TGTGCCAGTAGTATGGGACAAATGAACACTGAAGCTTTCTTT CASSMGQMNTEAFF
- TRBJ1-2 - TRBV4-1 TGCGCCAGCAGCCAATTGGCAGGCAGTAAAACCTTC CASSQLAGSKTF
- TRBJ2-2 - TRBV18 TGTGCCAGCTCACCTTCGGGGCTTAACGGGGAGCTGTTTTTT CASSPSGLNGELFF
- TRBJ2-6 - TRBV5-1 TGCGCCAGCAGCACCTCCGTTCTCTCTGGGGCCAACGTCCTGACTTTC CASSTSVLSGANVLTF